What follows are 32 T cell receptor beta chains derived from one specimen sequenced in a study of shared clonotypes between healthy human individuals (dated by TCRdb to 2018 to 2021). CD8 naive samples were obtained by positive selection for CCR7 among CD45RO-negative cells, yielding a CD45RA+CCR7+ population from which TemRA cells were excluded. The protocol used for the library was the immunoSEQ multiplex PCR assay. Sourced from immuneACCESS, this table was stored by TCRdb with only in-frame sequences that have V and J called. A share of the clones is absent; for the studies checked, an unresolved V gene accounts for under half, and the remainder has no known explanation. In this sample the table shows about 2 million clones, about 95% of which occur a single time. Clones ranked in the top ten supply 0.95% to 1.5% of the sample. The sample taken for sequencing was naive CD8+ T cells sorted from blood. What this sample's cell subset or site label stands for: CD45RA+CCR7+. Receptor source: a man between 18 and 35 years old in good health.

The CDR3 sequence: CASSSPGQGNTEAFF. The DNA for the CDR3 is TGTGCCAGCAGCTCACCGGGACAGGGTAACACTGAAGCTTTCTTT. This chain joins TRBV7-2 and TRBJ1-1, with 9 bases fitting TRBD1. With V trimmed by 4 bases and J by 2 bases, 5 bases remained unmatched. This CDR3 region has 15 residues. The germline V gene has CDR1 SGHTA and CDR2 FQGNSA.

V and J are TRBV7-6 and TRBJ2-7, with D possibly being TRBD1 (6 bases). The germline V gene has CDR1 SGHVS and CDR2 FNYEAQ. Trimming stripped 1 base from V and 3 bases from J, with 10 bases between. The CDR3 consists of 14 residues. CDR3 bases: TGTGCCAGCAGCTTAGGAGGACAGAACTACGAGCAGTACTTC. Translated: CASSLGGQNYEQYF.

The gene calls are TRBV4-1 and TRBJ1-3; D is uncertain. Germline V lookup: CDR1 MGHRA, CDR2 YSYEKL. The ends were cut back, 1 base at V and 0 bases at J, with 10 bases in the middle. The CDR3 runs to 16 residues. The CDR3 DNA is TGCGCCAGCAGCCAAGGGTACCGCGGCTCTGGAAACACCATATATTTT. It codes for CASSQGYRGSGNTIYF.

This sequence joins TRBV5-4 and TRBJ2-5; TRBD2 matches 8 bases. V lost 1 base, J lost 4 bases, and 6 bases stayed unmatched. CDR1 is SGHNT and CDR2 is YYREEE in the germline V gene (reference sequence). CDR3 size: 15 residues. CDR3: CASSLSGGPLETQYF. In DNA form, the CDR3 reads TGTGCCAGCAGCTTGTCGGGGGGGCCTTTAGAGACCCAGTACTTC. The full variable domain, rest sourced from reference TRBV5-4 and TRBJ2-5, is ETGVTQSPTHLIKTRGQQVTLRCSSQSGHNTVSWYQQALGQGPQFIFQYYREEENGRGNFPPRFSGLQFPNYSSELNVNALELDDSALYLCASSLSGGPLETQYFGPGTRLLVL.

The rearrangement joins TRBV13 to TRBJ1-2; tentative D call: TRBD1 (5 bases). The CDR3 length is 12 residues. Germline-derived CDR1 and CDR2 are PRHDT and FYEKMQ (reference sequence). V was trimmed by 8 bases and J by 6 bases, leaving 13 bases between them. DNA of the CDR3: TGTGCCAGCGGAACAGGCAAGAATGGCTACACCTTC. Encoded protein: CASGTGKNGYTF.

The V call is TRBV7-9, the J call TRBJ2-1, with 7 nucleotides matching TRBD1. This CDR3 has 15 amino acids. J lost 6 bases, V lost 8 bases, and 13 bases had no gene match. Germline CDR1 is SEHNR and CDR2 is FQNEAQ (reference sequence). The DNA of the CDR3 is TGTGCCAGCGCCGGTGAAGGGACAGAAGGCAATGAGCAGTTCTTC. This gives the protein CASAGEGTEGNEQFF.

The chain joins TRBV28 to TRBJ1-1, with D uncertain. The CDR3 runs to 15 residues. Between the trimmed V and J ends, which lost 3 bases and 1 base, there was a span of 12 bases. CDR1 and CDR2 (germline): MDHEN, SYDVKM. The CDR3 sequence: CASSFRQDGNTEAFF. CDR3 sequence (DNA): TGTGCCAGCAGTTTTCGGCAGGACGGGAACACTGAAGCTTTCTTT. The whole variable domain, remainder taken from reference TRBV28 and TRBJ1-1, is DVKVTQSSRYLVKRTGEKVFLECVQDMDHENMFWYRQDPGLGLRLIYFSYDVKMKEKGDIPEGYSVSREKKERFSLILESASTNQTSMYLCASSFRQDGNTEAFFGQGTRLTVV.

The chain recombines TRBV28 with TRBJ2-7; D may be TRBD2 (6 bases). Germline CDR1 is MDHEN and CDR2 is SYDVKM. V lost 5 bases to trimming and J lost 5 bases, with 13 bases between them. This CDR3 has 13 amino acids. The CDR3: CASSPAGWDEQYF. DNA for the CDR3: TGTGCCAGCAGTCCCGCGGGGTGGGACGAGCAGTACTTC.

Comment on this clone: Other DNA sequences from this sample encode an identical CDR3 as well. DNA of the CDR3: TGTGCCAGCAGTCCCGGGACAGGGGGCTACGAAAAACTGTTTTTT. The encoded protein is CASSPGTGGYEKLFF. The chain couples TRBV6-5 to TRBJ1-4, with 12 bases fitting TRBD1. This CDR3 is 15 amino acids long. The V gene's germline CDR1 is MNHEY and CDR2 SVGAGI. The J segment lost 8 bases and the V segment lost 5 bases, leaving 6 bases of the junction unmatched.

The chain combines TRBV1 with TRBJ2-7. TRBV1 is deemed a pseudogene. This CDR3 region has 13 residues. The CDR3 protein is CTSSPSYWGEQYF. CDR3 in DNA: TGCACCAGCAGCCCGTCTTACTGGGGGGAGCAGTACTTC.

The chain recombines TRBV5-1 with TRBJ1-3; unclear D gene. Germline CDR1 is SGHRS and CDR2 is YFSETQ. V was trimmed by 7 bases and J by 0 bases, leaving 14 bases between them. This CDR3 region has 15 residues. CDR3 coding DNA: TGCGCCAGCTCGAAAGACCGAGACTCTGGAAACACCATATATTTT. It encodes CASSKDRDSGNTIYF.

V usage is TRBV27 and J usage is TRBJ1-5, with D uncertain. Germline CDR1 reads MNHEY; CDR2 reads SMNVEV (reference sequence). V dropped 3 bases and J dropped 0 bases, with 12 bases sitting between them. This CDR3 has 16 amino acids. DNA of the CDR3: TGTGCCAGCAGTTTCGGTCCAGTTTATAGCAATCAGCCCCAGCATTTT. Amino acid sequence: CASSFGPVYSNQPQHF.

The CDR3, as DNA: TGCGCCAGCAGCTTGGAAGGGGCCACCTGGGGGGATACGCAGTATTTT. Its protein product is CASSLEGATWGDTQYF. The chain is built from TRBV5-1 and TRBJ2-3, with D tentatively TRBD1 or TRBD2 (5 bases each). The CDR3 has 16 residues. The germline V gene encodes CDR1 SGHRS and CDR2 YFSETQ. V dropped 0 bases and J dropped 6 bases, with 17 bases sitting between them.

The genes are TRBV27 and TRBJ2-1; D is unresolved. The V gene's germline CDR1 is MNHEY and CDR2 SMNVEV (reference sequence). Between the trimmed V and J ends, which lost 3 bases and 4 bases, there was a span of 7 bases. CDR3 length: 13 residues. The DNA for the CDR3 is TGTGCCAGCAGTTTTCAGGAGTACAATGAGCAGTTCTTC. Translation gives CASSFQEYNEQFF.

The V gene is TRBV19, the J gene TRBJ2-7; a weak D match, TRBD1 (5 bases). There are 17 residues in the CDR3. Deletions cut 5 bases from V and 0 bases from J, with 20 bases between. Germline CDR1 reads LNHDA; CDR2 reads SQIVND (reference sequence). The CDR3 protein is CASSGPGEDRISYEQYF. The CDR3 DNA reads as TGTGCCAGTAGTGGGCCTGGGGAAGACAGAATCTCCTACGAGCAGTACTTC.

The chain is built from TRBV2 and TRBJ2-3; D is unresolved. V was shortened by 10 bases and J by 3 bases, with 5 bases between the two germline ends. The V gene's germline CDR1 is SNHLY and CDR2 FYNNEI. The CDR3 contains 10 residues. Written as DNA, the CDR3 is TGTGCCATCCGGACAGATACGCAGTATTTT. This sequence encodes CAIRTDTQYF.

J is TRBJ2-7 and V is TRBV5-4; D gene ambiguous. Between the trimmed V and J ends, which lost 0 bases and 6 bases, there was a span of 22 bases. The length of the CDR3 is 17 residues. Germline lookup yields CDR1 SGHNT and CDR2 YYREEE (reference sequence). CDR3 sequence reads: CASSLGTVSPSSGEQYF. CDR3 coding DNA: TGTGCCAGCAGCTTGGGTACTGTAAGCCCTTCGTCCGGCGAGCAGTACTTC. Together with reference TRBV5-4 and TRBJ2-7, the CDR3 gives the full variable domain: ETGVTQSPTHLIKTRGQQVTLRCSSQSGHNTVSWYQQALGQGPQFIFQYYREEENGRGNFPPRFSGLQFPNYSSELNVNALELDDSALYLCASSLGTVSPSSGEQYFGPGTRLTVT.

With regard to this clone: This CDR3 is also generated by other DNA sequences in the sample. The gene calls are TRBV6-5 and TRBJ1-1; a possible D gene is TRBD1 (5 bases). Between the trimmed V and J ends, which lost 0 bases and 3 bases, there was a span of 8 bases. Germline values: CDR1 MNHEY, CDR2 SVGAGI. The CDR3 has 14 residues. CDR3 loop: CASSYSEGHTEAFF. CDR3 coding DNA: TGTGCCAGCAGTTACTCCGAGGGACACACTGAAGCTTTCTTT.

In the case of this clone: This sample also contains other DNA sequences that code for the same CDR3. This chain's CDR3 is CASSYSGTDEQYF. As DNA, the CDR3 is TGTGCCAGCAGTTACTCGGGGACGGACGAGCAGTACTTC. The chain uses TRBV6-5 and TRBJ2-7; D possibly matches TRBD1 or TRBD2 (5 bases each). The germline V gene has CDR1 MNHEY and CDR2 SVGAGI. This CDR3 is 13 amino acids long. V lost 0 bases, J lost 5 bases, and 8 bases lay in between.

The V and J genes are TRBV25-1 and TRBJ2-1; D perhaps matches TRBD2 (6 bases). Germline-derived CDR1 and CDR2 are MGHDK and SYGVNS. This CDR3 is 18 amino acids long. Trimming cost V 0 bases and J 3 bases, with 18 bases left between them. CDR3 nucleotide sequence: TGTGCCAGCAGTGAATATCTTAGTTTGTCGGGAGTCTACAATGAGCAGTTCTTC. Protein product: CASSEYLSLSGVYNEQFF.

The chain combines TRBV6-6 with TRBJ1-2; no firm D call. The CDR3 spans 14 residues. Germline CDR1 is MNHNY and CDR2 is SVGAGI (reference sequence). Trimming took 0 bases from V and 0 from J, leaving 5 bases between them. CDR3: CASSYSSANYGYTF. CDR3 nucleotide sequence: TGTGCCAGCAGTTACTCGTCCGCTAACTATGGCTACACCTTC.

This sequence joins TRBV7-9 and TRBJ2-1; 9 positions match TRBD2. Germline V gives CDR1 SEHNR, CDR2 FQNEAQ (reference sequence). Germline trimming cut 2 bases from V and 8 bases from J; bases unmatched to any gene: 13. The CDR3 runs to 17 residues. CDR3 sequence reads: CASSLPSGKPRGDEQFF. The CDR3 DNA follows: TGTGCCAGCAGCTTACCTAGCGGGAAGCCCAGGGGCGATGAGCAGTTCTTC.

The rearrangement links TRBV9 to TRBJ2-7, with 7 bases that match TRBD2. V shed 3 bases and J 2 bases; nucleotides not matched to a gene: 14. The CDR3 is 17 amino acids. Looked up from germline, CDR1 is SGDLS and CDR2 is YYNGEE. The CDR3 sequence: CASSGESGGGNPYEQYF. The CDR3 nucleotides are TGTGCCAGCAGCGGGGAGTCTGGCGGGGGAAATCCCTACGAGCAGTACTTC.

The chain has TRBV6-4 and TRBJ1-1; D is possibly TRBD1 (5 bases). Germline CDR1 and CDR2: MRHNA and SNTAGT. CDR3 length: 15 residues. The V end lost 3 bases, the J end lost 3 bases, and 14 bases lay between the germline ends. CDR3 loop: CASSESRAEYTEAFF. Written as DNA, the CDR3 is TGTGCCAGCAGTGAATCCAGGGCAGAGTACACTGAAGCTTTCTTT.

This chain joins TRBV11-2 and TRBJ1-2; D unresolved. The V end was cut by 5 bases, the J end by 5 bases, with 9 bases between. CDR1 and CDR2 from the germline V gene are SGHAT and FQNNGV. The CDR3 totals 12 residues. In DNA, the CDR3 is TGTGCCAGCAGCAGTGCCGGATATGGCTACACCTTC. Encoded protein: CASSSAGYGYTF.

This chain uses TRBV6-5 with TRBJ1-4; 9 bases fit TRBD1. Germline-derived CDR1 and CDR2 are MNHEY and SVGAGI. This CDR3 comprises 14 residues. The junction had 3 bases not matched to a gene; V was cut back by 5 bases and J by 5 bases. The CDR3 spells CASSEGQGNEKLFF. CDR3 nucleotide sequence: TGTGCCAGCAGTGAGGGACAGGGCAATGAAAAACTGTTTTTT.

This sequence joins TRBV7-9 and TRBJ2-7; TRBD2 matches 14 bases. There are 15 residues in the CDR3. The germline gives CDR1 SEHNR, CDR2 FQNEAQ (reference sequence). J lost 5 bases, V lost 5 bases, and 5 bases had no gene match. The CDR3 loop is CASSLGTSGSDEQYF. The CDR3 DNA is TGTGCCAGCAGCCTTGGGACTAGCGGGAGCGACGAGCAGTACTTC.

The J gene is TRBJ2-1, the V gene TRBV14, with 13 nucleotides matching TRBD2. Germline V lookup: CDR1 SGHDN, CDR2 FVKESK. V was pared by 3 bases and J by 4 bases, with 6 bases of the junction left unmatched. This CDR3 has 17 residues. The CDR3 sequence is CASSQRGLAGTYNEQFF. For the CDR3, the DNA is TGTGCCAGCAGCCAGAGGGGACTAGCGGGGACATACAATGAGCAGTTCTTC. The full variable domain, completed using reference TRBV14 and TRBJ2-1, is EAGVTQFPSHSVIEKGQTVTLRCDPISGHDNLYWYRRVMGKEIKFLLHFVKESKQDESGMPNNRFLAERTGGTYSTLKVQPAELEDSGVYFCASSQRGLAGTYNEQFFGPGTRLTVL.

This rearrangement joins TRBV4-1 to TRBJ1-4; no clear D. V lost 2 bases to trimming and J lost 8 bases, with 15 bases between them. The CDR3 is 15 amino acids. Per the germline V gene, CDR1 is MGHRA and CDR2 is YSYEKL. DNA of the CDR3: TGCGCCAGCAGCCAACTTCAACCAACTGAAGAAAAACTGTTTTTT. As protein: CASSQLQPTEEKLFF.

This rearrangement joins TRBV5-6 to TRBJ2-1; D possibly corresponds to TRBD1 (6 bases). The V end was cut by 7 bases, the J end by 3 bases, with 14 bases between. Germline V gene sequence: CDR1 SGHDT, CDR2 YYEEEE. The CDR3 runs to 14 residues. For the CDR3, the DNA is TGTGCCAGCCTACGAGAGGGGGTCTACAATGAGCAGTTCTTC. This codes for CASLREGVYNEQFF.

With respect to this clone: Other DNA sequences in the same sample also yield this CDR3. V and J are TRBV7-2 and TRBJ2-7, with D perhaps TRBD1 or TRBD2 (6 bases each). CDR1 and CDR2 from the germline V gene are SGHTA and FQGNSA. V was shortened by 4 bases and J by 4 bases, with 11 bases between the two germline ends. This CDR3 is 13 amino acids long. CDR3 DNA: TGTGCCAGCAGCTCCGGAGGGGGGTACGAGCAGTACTTC. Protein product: CASSSGGGYEQYF.

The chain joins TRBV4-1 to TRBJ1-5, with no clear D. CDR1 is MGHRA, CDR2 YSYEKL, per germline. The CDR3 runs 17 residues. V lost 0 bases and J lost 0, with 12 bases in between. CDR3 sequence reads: CASSQDHGEPSNQPQHF. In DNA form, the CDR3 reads TGCGCCAGCAGCCAAGATCACGGGGAGCCTAGCAATCAGCCCCAGCATTTT.